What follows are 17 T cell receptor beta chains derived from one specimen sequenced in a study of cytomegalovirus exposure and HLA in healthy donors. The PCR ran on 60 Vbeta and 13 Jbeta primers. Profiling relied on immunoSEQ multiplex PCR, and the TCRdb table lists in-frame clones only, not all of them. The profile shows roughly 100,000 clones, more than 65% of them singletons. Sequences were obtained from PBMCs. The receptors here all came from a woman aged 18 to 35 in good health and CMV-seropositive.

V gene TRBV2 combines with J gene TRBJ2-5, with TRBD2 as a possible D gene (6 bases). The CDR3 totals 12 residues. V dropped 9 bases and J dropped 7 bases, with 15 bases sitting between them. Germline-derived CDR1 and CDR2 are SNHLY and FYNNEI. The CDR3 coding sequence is TGTGCCAGTAAAGCCGGGGGAGGGACCCAGTACTTC. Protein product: CASKAGGGTQYF.

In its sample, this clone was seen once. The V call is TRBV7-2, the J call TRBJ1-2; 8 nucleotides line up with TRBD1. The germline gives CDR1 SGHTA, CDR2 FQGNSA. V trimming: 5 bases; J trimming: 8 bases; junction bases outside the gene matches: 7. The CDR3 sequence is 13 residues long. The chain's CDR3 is CASSPQTGVGYTF. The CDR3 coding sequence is TGTGCCAGCAGCCCCCAGACAGGGGTCGGCTACACCTTC.

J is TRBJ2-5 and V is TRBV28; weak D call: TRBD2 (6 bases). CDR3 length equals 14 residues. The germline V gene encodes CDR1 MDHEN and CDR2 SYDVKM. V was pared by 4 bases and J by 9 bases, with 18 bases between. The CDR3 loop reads CASSSGAEGWSQYF. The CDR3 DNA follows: TGTGCCAGCAGTTCCGGAGCGGAGGGTTGGTCCCAGTACTTC.

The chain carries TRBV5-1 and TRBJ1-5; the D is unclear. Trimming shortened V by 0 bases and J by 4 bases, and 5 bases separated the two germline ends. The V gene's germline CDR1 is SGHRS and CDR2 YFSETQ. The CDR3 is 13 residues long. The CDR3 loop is CASSLGENQPQHF. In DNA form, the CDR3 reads TGCGCCAGCAGCTTGGGAGAGAATCAGCCCCAGCATTTT. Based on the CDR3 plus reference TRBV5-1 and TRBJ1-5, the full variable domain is KAGVTQTPRYLIKTRGQQVTLSCSPISGHRSVSWYQQTPGQGLQFLFEYFSETQRNKGNFPGRFSGRQFSNSRSEMNVSTLELGDSALYLCASSLGENQPQHFGDGTRLSIL.

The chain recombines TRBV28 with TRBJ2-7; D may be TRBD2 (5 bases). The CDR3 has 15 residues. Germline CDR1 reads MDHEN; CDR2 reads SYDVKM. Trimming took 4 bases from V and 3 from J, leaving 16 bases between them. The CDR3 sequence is CASSSPDSLFYEQYF. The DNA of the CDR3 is TGTGCCAGCAGTTCCCCGGACTCCCTCTTCTACGAGCAGTACTTC.

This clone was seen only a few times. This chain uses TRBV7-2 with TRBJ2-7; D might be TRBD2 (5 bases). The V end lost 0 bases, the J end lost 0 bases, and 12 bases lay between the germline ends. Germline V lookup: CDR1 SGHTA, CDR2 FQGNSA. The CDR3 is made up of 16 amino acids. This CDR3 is CASSLAERPSSYEQYF. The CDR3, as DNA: TGTGCCAGCAGCTTAGCGGAGCGGCCGAGCTCCTACGAGCAGTACTTC.

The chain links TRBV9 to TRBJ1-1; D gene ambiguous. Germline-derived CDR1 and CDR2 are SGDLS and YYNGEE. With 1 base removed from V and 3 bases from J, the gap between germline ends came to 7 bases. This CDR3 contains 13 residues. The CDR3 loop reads CASSVYSDTEAFF. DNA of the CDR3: TGTGCCAGCAGCGTATATTCGGACACTGAAGCTTTCTTT.

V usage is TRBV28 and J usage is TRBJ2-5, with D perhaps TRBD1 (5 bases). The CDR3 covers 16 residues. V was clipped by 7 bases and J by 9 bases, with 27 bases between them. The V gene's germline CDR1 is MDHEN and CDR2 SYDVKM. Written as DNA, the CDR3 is TGTGCCAGCACACGACAGATACCCCAAGTTCTTGGAGCCCAGTACTTC. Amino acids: CASTRQIPQVLGAQYF.

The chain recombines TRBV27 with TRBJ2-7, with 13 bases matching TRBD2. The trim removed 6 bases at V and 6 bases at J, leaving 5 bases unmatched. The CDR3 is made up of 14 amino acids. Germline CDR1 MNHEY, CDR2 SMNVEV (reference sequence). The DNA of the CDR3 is TGTGCCAGCAGGACTAGCGGGGGGCCCTTCGAGCAGTACTTC. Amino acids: CASRTSGGPFEQYF.

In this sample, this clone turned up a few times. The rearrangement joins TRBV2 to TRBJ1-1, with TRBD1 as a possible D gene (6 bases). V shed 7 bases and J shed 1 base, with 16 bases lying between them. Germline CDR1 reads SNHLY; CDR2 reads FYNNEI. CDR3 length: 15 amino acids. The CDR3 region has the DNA TGTGCCAGCACCCTTCAGGGGCTTACGAACACTGAAGCTTTCTTT. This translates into CASTLQGLTNTEAFF.

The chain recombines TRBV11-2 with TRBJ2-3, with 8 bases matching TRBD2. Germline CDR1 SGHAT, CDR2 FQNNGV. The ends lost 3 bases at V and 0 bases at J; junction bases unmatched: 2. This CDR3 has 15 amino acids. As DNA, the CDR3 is TGTGCCAGCAGCTTCGGCGGGGGGAGCACAGATACGCAGTATTTT. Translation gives CASSFGGGSTDTQYF. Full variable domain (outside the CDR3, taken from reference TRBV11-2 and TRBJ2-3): EAGVAQSPRYKIIEKRQSVAFWCNPISGHATLYWYQQILGQGPKLLIQFQNNGVVDDSQLPKDRFSAERLKGVDSTLKIQPAKLEDSAVYLCASSFGGGSTDTQYFGPGTRLTVL.

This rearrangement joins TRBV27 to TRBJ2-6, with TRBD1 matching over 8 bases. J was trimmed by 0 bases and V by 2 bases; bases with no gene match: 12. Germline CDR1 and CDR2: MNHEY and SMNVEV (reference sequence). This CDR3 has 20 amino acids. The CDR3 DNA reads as TGTGCCAGCAGTTTACGAGTTATCAGGGGGCGGTTCTCTGGGGCCAACGTCCTGACTTTC. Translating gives CASSLRVIRGRFSGANVLTF.

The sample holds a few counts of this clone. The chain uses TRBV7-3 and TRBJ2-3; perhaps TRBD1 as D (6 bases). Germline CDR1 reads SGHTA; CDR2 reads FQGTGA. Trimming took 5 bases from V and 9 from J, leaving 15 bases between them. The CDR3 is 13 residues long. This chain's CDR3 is CASSHGDRPTQYF. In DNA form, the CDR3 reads TGTGCCAGCAGCCACGGCGACAGGCCAACGCAGTATTTT.

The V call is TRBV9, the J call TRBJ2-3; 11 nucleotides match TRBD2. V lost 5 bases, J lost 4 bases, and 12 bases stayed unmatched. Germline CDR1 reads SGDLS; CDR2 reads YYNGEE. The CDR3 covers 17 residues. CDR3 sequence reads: CASSKGASGRRADTQYF. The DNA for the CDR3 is TGTGCCAGCAGTAAGGGGGCTAGCGGGAGGAGGGCAGATACGCAGTATTTT.

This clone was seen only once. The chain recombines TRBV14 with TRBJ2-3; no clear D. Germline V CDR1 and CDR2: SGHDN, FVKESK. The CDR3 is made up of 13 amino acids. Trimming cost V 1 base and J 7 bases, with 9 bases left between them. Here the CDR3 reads CASSQVRGHTQYF. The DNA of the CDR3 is TGTGCCAGCAGCCAAGTTCGCGGTCATACGCAGTATTTT.

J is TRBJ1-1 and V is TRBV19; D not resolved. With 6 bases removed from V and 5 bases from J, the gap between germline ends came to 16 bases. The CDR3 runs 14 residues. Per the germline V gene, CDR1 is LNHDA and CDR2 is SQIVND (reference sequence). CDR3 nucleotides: TGTGCCAGTAGCACCACGGGAGGTTATACTGAAGCTTTCTTT. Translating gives CASSTTGGYTEAFF.

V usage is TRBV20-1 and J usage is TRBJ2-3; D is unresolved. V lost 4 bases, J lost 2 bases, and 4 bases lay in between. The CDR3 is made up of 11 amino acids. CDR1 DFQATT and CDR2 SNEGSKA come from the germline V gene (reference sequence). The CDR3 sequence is CSATVTDTQYF. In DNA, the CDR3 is TGCAGTGCTACTGTCACAGATACGCAGTATTTT.